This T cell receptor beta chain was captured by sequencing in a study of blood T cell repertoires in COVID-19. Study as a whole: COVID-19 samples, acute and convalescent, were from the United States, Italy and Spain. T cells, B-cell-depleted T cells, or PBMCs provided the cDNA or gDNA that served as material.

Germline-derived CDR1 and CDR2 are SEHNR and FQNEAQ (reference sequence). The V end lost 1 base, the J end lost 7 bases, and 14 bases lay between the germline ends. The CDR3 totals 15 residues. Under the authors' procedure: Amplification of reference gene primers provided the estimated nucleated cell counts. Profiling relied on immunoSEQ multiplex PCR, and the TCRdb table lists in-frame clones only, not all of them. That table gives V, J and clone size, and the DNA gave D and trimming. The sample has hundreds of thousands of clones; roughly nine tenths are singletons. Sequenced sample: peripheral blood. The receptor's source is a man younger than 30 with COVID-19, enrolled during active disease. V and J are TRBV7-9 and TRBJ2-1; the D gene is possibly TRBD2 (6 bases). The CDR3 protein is CASSLGLALRNEQFF. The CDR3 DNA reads TGTGCCAGCAGCTTAGGCCTAGCGCTACGGAATGAGCAGTTCTTC.